These T cell receptor beta chains were read from a single sample in a study of blood T cell repertoires in COVID-19. Method: immunoSEQ multiplex PCR; TCRdb's copy keeps in-frame clones and lacks some. There are roughly 100,000 clones in the sample; approximately 92% occur only once, and approximately 5.8% lies in the top ten. Sequencing input: peripheral blood. All receptors derive from a man aged 45-65 years with active COVID-19. The conserved cysteine and the conserved F or W are not part of the CDR3 here. Clone size is not always given. Where it is, it says once, few, many or a class for expanded clones.

clone size,J gene,V gene,CDR3 protein
NA,TRBJ2-5,TRBV3-1/TRBV3-2,ASSRGTSGQETQY
once,TRBJ2-7,TRBV27,ASSAGREREQY
NA,TRBJ1-2,TRBV18,ASSRGDSNYGYT
NA,TRBJ1-1,TRBV28,ASSVRGRIDTEAF
NA,TRBJ2-1,TRBV5-1,ASSLIVTEQF
NA,TRBJ2-3,TRBV12-5,ASGLAGGGGDTQY
NA,TRBJ2-7,TRBV30,AWSRQGAGEQY
NA,TRBJ2-7,TRBV30,AWSAGNRYEQY
NA,TRBJ2-1,TRBV30,AWSRLAGEGQF
once,TRBJ2-2,TRBV6-2/TRBV6-3,ASSNWSAGELF
NA,TRBJ2-3,TRBV28,ASSLRVLRDTQY
NA,TRBJ1-4,TRBV5-6,ASSGGQGRVKLF
NA,TRBJ2-7,TRBV2,ASSGQGSSYEQY
NA,TRBJ1-1,TRBV3-1/TRBV3-2,ASSQVDRAVTEAF
NA,TRBJ2-1,TRBV28,ASTTAHEQF
NA,TRBJ2-7,TRBV11-2,ASSRSQREQY
NA,TRBJ2-3,TRBV5-1,ASSPRPRTSRDTQY
NA,TRBJ1-1,TRBV27,ASSSKSTTEAF
NA,TRBJ2-2,TRBV6-5,ASTYGRTNTGELF
NA,TRBJ1-4,TRBV7-9,ASSPGQGFEKLF
NA,TRBJ2-7,TRBV28,ASSLSLAGDSEQY
NA,TRBJ2-7,TRBV5-3,ARSLYAWDSHYEQY
NA,TRBJ2-5,TRBV7-6,ASSSSISRGEETQY
NA,TRBJ2-1,TRBV6-5,ASGRGLAEYNEQF
NA,TRBJ1-2,TRBV5-6,ASSSTDRGRNYGYT
NA,TRBJ1-6,TRBV7-2,ASSLEVGQGISPLH
NA,TRBJ2-4,TRBV5-5,ASSALTSGSGNIQY
NA,TRBJ1-5,TRBV6-1,ASSETGYQPQH
NA,TRBJ2-3,TRBV5-4,ASSLGLAGNTDTQY
NA,TRBJ2-5,TRBV5-4,ASSTGQGVRETQY
NA,TRBJ1-5,TRBV3-1/TRBV3-2,ASSQQGPEPQH
medium-sized,TRBJ2-7,TRBV7-6,ASSRGLAGGHEQY
NA,TRBJ2-2,TRBV4-2,ASSQPRFSGRERNTGELF
NA,TRBJ2-7,TRBV9,ASSVGASYSYEQY
NA,TRBJ2-3,TRBV28,ASSLGGNGEDTQY
NA,TRBJ1-1,TRBV28,ASSPWDSEAF
NA,TRBJ2-1,TRBV6-2/TRBV6-3,ASSYPTPRGEQF
NA,TRBJ2-7,TRBV28,ASSFRQGYSYEQY
NA,TRBJ2-7,TRBV20-1,SASRPRSSEQY
NA,TRBJ1-1,TRBV5-1,ASSLGTGQGSLPNTEAF
NA,TRBJ1-1,TRBV6-1,ASSEVAGGKAEAF
NA,TRBJ2-7,TRBV28,ATLGGSYEQY
NA,TRBJ1-2,TRBV12-3/TRBV12-4,ASTLDRESGYT